These 14 T cell receptor beta chains were sequenced from one sample in a study of prognosis after radiotherapy for stage I lung cancer. Template was genomic DNA; TCR beta CDR3 amplified in two multiplex PCR rounds. Amplification in first-round PCR relied on primers specific to each TRBV and TRBJ gene. Each CDR3 protein gets one entry after TCRdb re-called the multiplex PCR reads with MiXCR. The repertoire holds about 35,000 distinct CDR3 sequences, with approximately 35% as singletons. This sample comprised PBMCs, obtained before or after stereotactic body radiation therapy (not recorded which). Receptor source: a donor over 45 with non-small cell lung cancer.

The chain uses TRBV5-1 and TRBJ2-3; D is uncertain. The ends were cut back, 0 bases at V and 1 base at J, with 6 bases in the middle. The CDR3 spans 14 residues. Germline CDR1 SGHRS, CDR2 YFSETQ. The CDR3 DNA reads TGCGCCAGCAGCTTGGCCGCGGGCACAGATACGCAGTATTTT. Translation gives CASSLAAGTDTQYF.

There are many counts of this clonotype. For the CDR3, the DNA is TGCAGTGCTAGAGATCCGATCAGGAATGAGCAGTTCTTC. Amino acid sequence: CSARDPIRNEQFF. V is TRBV20-1 and J is TRBJ2-1, with D unclear. CDR3 length: 13 amino acids. V lost 0 bases, J lost 7 bases, and 10 bases lay in between. Germline CDR1 reads DFQATT; CDR2 reads SNEGSKA (reference sequence).

In this sample, this clonotype turned up a few times. The CDR3 sequence: CAWSVRGYEQYF. CDR3 nucleotides: TGTGCCTGGAGTGTAAGAGGGTACGAGCAGTACTTC. The chain couples TRBV30 to TRBJ2-7, with D perhaps matching TRBD2 (5 bases). CDR1 and CDR2 (germline): GTSNPN, SVGIG (reference sequence). The CDR3 spans 12 residues. V lost 0 bases and J 4 bases, leaving 7 bases between the germline ends.

In regard to this clonotype: One end of the junction fails to match germline, which may point to a read error. The chain employs TRBV19 and TRBJ2-5; 8 positions agree with TRBD2. This CDR3 comprises 15 residues. CDR1 and CDR2 (germline): LNHDA, SQIVND (reference sequence). The CDR3 here is CAISIGTGGLETQYF. The CDR3 DNA reads TGTGCCATTAGTATAGGAACGGGGGGGCTTGAAACCCAGTACTTC.

With regard to this clonotype: A much larger clone is a single base away; this may be a read error. The CDR3 sequence is CSVARYSAGNTIYF. CDR3 nucleotides: TGCAGCGTTGCCAGGTACAGCGCTGGAAACACCATATATTTT. The genes are TRBV29-1 and TRBJ1-3; no reliable D call. V dropped 4 bases and J dropped 2 bases, with 12 bases sitting between them. This CDR3 has 14 amino acids. Germline loops: CDR1 SQVTM, CDR2 ANQGSEA.

Details on this clonotype: Given a much more abundant clone one base away, this may be a read error. The V call is TRBV4-1, the J call TRBJ2-3; D perhaps matches TRBD2 (5 bases). This CDR3 region has 15 residues. Germline loops: CDR1 MGHRA, CDR2 YSYEKL. The V gene lost 7 bases and the J gene lost 2 bases, with 16 bases spanning the gap. The CDR3 region is CASNLSGVDTDTQYF. The DNA for the CDR3 is TGCGCCAGCAACCTCTCCGGGGTGGACACAGATACGCAGTATTTT.

There are many counts of this clonotype. The genes are TRBV30 and TRBJ2-3; 9 bases are shared with TRBD1. Germline lookup yields CDR1 GTSNPN and CDR2 SVGIG (reference sequence). V shed 8 bases and J 3 bases; nucleotides not matched to a gene: 6. The CDR3 runs 13 residues. CDR3 sequence reads: CAGSQGATDTQYF. The CDR3 nucleotides read TGTGCCGGGTCACAGGGGGCTACAGATACGCAGTATTTT.

This clonotype was seen repeatedly, ten times or more. The rearrangement joins TRBV5-1 to TRBJ1-6, with D tentatively TRBD1 (5 bases). V was pared by 2 bases and J by 7 bases, with 10 bases between. Germline V gives CDR1 SGHRS, CDR2 YFSETQ. The CDR3 is made up of 14 amino acids. The CDR3 protein is CASSFSGPNSPLHF. The CDR3 DNA reads as TGCGCCAGCAGCTTTTCAGGGCCCAATTCACCCCTCCACTTT.

In this sample, this clonotype turned up many times. V gene TRBV7-8 combines with J gene TRBJ2-3, with 10 bases fitting TRBD1. The germline V gene has CDR1 SGHVS and CDR2 FQNEAQ. CDR3 size: 16 residues. Trimming removed 2 bases from V and 4 bases from J; junction bases left unmatched: 6. The CDR3 protein is CASSLRTGGSADTQYF. In nucleotides, the CDR3 is TGTGCCAGCAGCTTACGGACAGGGGGTAGTGCAGATACGCAGTATTTT.

By frequency in the sample, this clonotype is medium-sized. The junction departs from the called germline gene at one end, perhaps through a read error. The CDR3 nucleotides read TGTGCCAGCAGCTTTGCCCAGGGGGCGAACACTGAAGCTTTCTTT. As protein: CASSFAQGANTEAFF. The V call is TRBV5-1, the J call TRBJ1-1; TRBD1 aligns across 8 bases. This CDR3 contains 15 residues. Germline V gene data show CDR1 as SGHRS and CDR2 as YFSETQ. Based on the CDR3 plus reference TRBV5-1 and TRBJ1-1, the full variable domain is KAGVTQTPRYLIKTRGQQVTLSCSPISGHRSVSWYQQTPGQGLQFLFEYFSETQRNKGNFPGRFSGRQFSNSRSEMNVSTLELGDSALYLCASSFAQGANTEAFFGQGTRLTVV.

In its sample, this clonotype was seen many times. The chain has TRBV7-2 and TRBJ1-2, with D tentatively TRBD1 (6 bases). V lost 3 bases to trimming and J lost 5 bases, with 13 bases between them. This CDR3 spans 14 amino acids. The germline gives CDR1 SGHTA, CDR2 FQGNSA. The CDR3 sequence: CASSFTTGDYGYTF. In DNA form, the CDR3 reads TGTGCCAGCAGCTTTACGACAGGAGATTATGGCTACACCTTC.

In this sample, this clonotype turned up many times. The V and J genes are TRBV15 and TRBJ1-5; 8 bases line up with TRBD1. The CDR3 spans 17 residues. Per the germline V gene, CDR1 is LNHNV and CDR2 is YYDKDF (reference sequence). V gave up 2 bases and J gave up 1 base; unmatched junction bases: 7. The CDR3 here is CATSRKTGASSNQPQHF. The CDR3 DNA reads as TGTGCCACCAGCAGAAAGACAGGGGCGTCGAGCAATCAGCCCCAGCATTTT.

In the case of this clonotype: It differs at one base from a far larger clone, so likely a read error. The chain joins TRBV20-1 to TRBJ2-7; D unresolved. Germline V gene sequence: CDR1 DFQATT, CDR2 SNEGSKA (reference sequence). The V and J ends lost 6 bases and 7 bases respectively, with 19 bases between them. This CDR3 is built from 13 residues. The CDR3 DNA follows: TGCAGTGCAACCCGTGACACTATCAATGAGCAGTACTTC. It is translated as CSATRDTINEQYF.

This clonotype has just a few counts. DNA for the CDR3: TGCGCCAGCAGCTTGGCCCCAGGGGGAGCTAACTATGGCTACACCTTC. It is translated as CASSLAPGGANYGYTF. This chain joins TRBV5-1 and TRBJ1-2, with 7 nucleotides matching TRBD1. The trim removed 0 bases at V and 0 bases at J, leaving 5 bases unmatched. CDR1 is SGHRS and CDR2 is YFSETQ in the germline V gene. CDR3 size: 16 residues.